This TCR beta chain originates from a study of cytomegalovirus exposure and HLA in healthy donors. The table came from immunoSEQ multiplex PCR; TCRdb's copy has only in-frame clones and leaves some out. The repertoire holds 78,000 or so clones, with 90% to 97% as singletons. CDR3 length: 14 residues. Germline CDR1 is MNHNS and CDR2 is SASEGT. V shed 4 bases and J 10 bases; nucleotides not matched to a gene: 10. The material sequenced was PBMCs. The origin of this receptor is a young man in good health and CMV-seropositive. The gene calls are TRBV6-1 and TRBJ2-1; TRBD2 agrees at 7 bases. Here the CDR3 reads CASSVLGEGREQFF. The DNA of the CDR3 is TGTGCCAGCAGTGTATTGGGGGAGGGCCGGGAGCAGTTCTTC.